This T cell receptor (beta chain) was sequenced in a study of T cell responses to AZD1222 COVID-19 vaccine. The data were produced by immunoSEQ multiplex PCR, yet TCRdb's version contains in-frame clones alone and is incomplete. The sample lists about 110,000 clones, under 95% occurring once. V lost 0 bases to trimming and J lost 14 bases, with 8 bases between them. The CDR3 extends over 12 amino acids. Germline assignment: CDR1 LGHDT and CDR2 YNNKEL (reference sequence). The sequence came from an adult in good health. This chain connects TRBV3-1 (or the pseudogene TRBV3-2) to TRBJ1-6; D remains unclear. The material sequenced was peripheral blood, taken on day 0 of AZD1222 vaccination. DNA of the CDR3: TGTGCCAGCAGCCAAGATCGTAGGGCCCTCCACTTT. Amino acids: CASSQDRRALHF.